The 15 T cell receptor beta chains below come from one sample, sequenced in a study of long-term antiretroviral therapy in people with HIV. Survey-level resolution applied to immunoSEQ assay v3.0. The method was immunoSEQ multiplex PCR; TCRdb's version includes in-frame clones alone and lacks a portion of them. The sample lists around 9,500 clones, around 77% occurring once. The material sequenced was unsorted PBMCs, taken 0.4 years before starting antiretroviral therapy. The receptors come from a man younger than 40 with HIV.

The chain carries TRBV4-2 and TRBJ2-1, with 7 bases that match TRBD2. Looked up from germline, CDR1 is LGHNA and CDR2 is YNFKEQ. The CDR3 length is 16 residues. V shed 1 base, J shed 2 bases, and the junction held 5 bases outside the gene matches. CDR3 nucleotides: TGTGCCAGCAGCCAAGCGGTTGCGGGGGCCTACAATGAGCAGTTCTTC. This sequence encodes CASSQAVAGAYNEQFF.

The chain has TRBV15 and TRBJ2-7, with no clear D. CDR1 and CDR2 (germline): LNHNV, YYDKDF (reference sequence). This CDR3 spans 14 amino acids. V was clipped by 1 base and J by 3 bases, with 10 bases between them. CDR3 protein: CATSRVERDYEQYF. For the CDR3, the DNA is TGTGCCACCAGCAGAGTTGAGAGAGACTACGAGCAGTACTTC.

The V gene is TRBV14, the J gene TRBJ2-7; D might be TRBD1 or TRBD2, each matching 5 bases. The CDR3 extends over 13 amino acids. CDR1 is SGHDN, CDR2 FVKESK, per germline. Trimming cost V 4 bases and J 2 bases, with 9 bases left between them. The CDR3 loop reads CASSLRGAYEQYF. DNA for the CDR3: TGTGCCAGCAGCCTTAGGGGAGCCTACGAGCAGTACTTC.

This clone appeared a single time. The CDR3 loop reads CASSRTRGEQFF. For the CDR3, the DNA is TGTGCCAGCAGCCGAACCAGGGGCGAGCAGTTCTTC. This chain connects TRBV11-3 to TRBJ2-1; D is possibly TRBD1 (6 bases). Trimming left V 5 bases short and J 10 bases short, with 12 bases between. The germline gives CDR1 SGHNT, CDR2 YENEEA. The CDR3 contains 12 residues.

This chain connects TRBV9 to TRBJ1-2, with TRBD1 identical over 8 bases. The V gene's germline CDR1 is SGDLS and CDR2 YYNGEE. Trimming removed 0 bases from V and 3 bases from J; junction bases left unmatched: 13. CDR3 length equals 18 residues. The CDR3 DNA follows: TGTGCCAGCAGCGTAGGACCCGGGACAGGTTTCTTATACTATGGCTACACCTTC. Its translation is CASSVGPGTGFLYYGYTF.

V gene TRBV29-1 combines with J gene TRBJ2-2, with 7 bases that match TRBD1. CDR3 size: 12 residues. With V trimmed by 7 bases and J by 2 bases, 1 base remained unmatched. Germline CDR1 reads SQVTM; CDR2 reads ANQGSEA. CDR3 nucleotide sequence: TGCAGCGGACAGGGAAACACCGGGGAGCTGTTTTTT. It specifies CSGQGNTGELFF.

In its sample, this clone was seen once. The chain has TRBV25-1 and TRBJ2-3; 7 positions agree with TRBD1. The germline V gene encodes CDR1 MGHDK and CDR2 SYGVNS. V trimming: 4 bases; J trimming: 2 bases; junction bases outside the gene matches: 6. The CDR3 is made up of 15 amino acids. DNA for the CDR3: TGTGCCAGCAGTGTTCCCGGACAGGTCACAGATACGCAGTATTTT. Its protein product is CASSVPGQVTDTQYF.

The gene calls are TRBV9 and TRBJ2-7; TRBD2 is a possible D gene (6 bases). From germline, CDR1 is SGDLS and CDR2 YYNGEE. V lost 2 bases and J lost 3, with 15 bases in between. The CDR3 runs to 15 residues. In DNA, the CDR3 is TGTGCCAGCAGCGTCGGAGGGACTCTCCTCTACGAGCAGTACTTC. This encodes CASSVGGTLLYEQYF.

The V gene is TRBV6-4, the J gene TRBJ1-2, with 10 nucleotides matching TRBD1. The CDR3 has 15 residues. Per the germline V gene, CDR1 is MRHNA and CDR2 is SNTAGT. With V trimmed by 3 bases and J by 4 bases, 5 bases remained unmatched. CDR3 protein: CASSETGTGAYGYTF. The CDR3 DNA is TGTGCCAGCAGTGAAACCGGGACAGGGGCCTATGGCTACACCTTC.

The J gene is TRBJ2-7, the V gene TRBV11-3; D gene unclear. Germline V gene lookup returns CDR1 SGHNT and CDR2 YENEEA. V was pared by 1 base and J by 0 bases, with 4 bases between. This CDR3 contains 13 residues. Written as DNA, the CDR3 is TGTGCCAGCAGCTTAGGCCCCTCCTACGAGCAGTACTTC. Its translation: CASSLGPSYEQYF.

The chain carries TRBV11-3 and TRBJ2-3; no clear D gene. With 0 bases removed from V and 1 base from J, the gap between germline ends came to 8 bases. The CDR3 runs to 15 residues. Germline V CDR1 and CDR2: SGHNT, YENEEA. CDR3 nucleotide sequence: TGTGCCAGCAGCTTAGACAGCTCCCGCACAGATACGCAGTATTTT. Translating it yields CASSLDSSRTDTQYF.

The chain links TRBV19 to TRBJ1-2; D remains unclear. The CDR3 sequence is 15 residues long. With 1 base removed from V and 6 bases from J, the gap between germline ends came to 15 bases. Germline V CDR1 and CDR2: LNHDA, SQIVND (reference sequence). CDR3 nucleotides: TGTGCCAGTAGTATAGTGCAGGAGGTGGAAGATGGCTACACCTTC. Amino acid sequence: CASSIVQEVEDGYTF.

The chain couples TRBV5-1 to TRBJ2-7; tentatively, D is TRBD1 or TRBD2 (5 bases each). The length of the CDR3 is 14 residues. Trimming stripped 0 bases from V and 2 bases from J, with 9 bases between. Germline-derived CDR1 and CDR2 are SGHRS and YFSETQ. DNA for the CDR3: TGCGCCAGCAGCTTGGACAGGACTCCCTACGAGCAGTACTTC. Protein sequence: CASSLDRTPYEQYF.

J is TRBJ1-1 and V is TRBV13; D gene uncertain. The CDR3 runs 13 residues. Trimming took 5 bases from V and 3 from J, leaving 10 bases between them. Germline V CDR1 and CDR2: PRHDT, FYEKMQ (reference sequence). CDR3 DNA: TGTGCCAGCAGCCACGTTGAGGACACTGAAGCTTTCTTT. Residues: CASSHVEDTEAFF. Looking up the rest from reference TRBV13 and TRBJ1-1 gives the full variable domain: AAGVIQSPRHLIKEKRETATLKCYPIPRHDTVYWYQQGPGQDPQFLISFYEKMQSDKGSIPDRFSAQQFSDYHSELNMSSLELGDSALYFCASSHVEDTEAFFGQGTRLTVV.

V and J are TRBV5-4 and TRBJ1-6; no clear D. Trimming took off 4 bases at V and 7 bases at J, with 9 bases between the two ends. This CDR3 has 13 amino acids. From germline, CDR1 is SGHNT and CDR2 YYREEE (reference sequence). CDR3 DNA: TGTGCCAGCAGCCGGAGGGAAAATTCACCCCTCCACTTT. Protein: CASSRRENSPLHF.